This T cell receptor beta chain is drawn from a study of T cell repertoires in cytomegalovirus infection. Across the whole study: Indications of both CMV infection and matching HLA type were provided by public TCR beta signatures. Study-level results: The ex vivo response was dominated by HLA-C-restricted CMV-specific TCR beta clonotypes.

This clonotype came up a few times. Its antigen is not identified. Via MiXCR, TCRdb re-called the reads, giving one row per CDR3 protein. The sample lists about 320,000 distinct CDR3 sequences, over 7.5% occurring once. The clonotype was recovered from a human donor in good health (CMV status not recorded). Some clones in this sample may be carry-over from other donors' samples. Sequenced sample: PBMCs.

The CDR3 is CSVEETYNEQFF. For the CDR3, the DNA is TGCAGCGTTGAAGAAACCTACAATGAGCAGTTCTTC. The J gene is TRBJ2-1, the V gene TRBV29-1; D gene uncertain. V gave up 0 bases and J gave up 2 bases, with 2 bases separating them. The germline CDR1 and CDR2 sequences are SQVTM and ANQGSEA. The CDR3 sequence is 12 residues long.